This passage covers 31 T cell receptor beta chains from one sample sequenced in a study of blood T cells in healthy people across ages. A J-beta primer mix and a sample-barcoded 5' primer were used in a second PCR of about 7 to 12 cycles. Each CDR3 protein gets one entry after TCRdb re-called the 5' RACE reads with MiXCR. Of hundreds of thousands of distinct CDR3 sequences in the sample, 35% to 40% were seen once. The material sequenced was blood. The receptors here all came from a man between 18 and 35 years old in good health.

The gene calls are TRBV7-8 and TRBJ2-7, with D perhaps matching TRBD2 (5 bases). Germline CDR1 is SGHVS and CDR2 is FQNEAQ. Trimming took 7 bases from V and 0 from J, leaving 16 bases between them. CDR3 size: 15 residues. The CDR3 reads CASTLSRAPSYEQYF. The CDR3 bases are TGTGCCAGCACCCTCTCGAGGGCCCCCTCCTACGAGCAGTACTTC. The variable domain in full, completed from reference TRBV7-8 and TRBJ2-7, reads GAGVSQSPRYKVAKRGQDVALRCDPISGHVSLFWYQQALGQGPEFLTYFQNEAQLDKSGLPSDRFFAERPEGSVSTLKIQRTQQEDSAVYLCASTLSRAPSYEQYFGPGTRLTVT.

This clonotype was seen many times. This sequence joins TRBV29-1 and TRBJ1-2; no reliable D call. The length of the CDR3 is 12 residues. Trimming took off 0 bases at V and 8 bases at J, with 10 bases between the two ends. Germline-derived CDR1 and CDR2 are SQVTM and ANQGSEA. CDR3: CSVEERSMGYTF. CDR3 coding DNA: TGCAGCGTTGAAGAACGCAGTATGGGCTACACCTTC.

Many counts were recorded for this clonotype. This rearrangement joins TRBV9 to TRBJ2-4, with 8 bases that match TRBD1. V was clipped by 3 bases and J by 7 bases; unmatched bases: 6. This CDR3 spans 14 amino acids. Germline-derived CDR1 and CDR2 are SGDLS and YYNGEE. CDR3 amino acids: CASSGDRSTNIQYF. CDR3 DNA sequence: TGTGCCAGCAGCGGGGACAGGAGTACCAACATTCAGTACTTC.

This clonotype has a handful of counts. The chain has TRBV5-1 and TRBJ2-3, with 9 bases that match TRBD1. The ends lost 6 bases at V and 8 bases at J; junction bases unmatched: 7. The CDR3 has 13 amino acids. From germline, CDR1 is SGHRS and CDR2 YFSETQ. This chain's CDR3 is CASTGQGSFTQYF. Written as DNA, the CDR3 is TGCGCCAGCACTGGACAGGGGAGTTTTACGCAGTATTTT.

This clonotype was detected only a few times. This chain connects TRBV18 to TRBJ2-1; 10 bases map to TRBD1. The V gene end was trimmed by 6 bases and the J gene end by 7 bases; junction bases not matched to a gene: 12. Germline V gene lookup returns CDR1 KGHSH and CDR2 LQKENI. The CDR3 length is 16 residues. The CDR3 nucleotides are TGTGCCAGCTCCCCGCCCGACAGGGGGCTTCGGAATGAGCAGTTCTTC. This translates into CASSPPDRGLRNEQFF. The full variable domain, its missing parts supplied by reference TRBV18 and TRBJ2-1, is NAGVMQNPRHLVRRRGQEARLRCSPMKGHSHVYWYRQLPEEGLKFMVYLQKENIIDESGMPKERFSAEFPKEGPSILRIQQVVRGDSAAYFCASSPPDRGLRNEQFFGPGTRLTVL.

The J gene is TRBJ1-2, the V gene TRBV20-1; maybe TRBD1 (6 bases). This CDR3 is built from 16 residues. Germline CDR1 reads DFQATT; CDR2 reads SNEGSKA (reference sequence). V was pared by 4 bases and J by 3 bases, with 21 bases between. CDR3 in amino acids: CSANTPRTELDYGYTF. CDR3 DNA: TGCAGTGCTAACACCCCCCGGACAGAACTTGACTATGGCTACACCTTC.

This clonotype was recorded at least ten times. The chain uses TRBV5-1 and TRBJ2-1; 7 bases match TRBD1. V lost 1 base and J lost 3; bases outside the gene matches: 10. This CDR3 has 17 amino acids. Germline loops: CDR1 SGHRS, CDR2 YFSETQ. Here the CDR3 reads CASSLRKGGQYYNEQFF. CDR3 sequence (DNA): TGCGCCAGCAGCTTGCGGAAAGGGGGCCAATACTACAATGAGCAGTTCTTC.

This clonotype came up many times. The chain recombines TRBV19 with TRBJ2-3; D unclear. The V and J ends lost 5 bases and 6 bases respectively, with 33 bases between them. This CDR3 is 20 amino acids long. Germline V gene lookup returns CDR1 LNHDA and CDR2 SQIVND (reference sequence). CDR3 sequence: CASSDRPTDDLRAPTDTQYF. The CDR3 DNA sequence: TGTGCCAGTAGTGATCGACCGACGGACGACCTAAGGGCTCCCACGGATACGCAGTATTTT.

This clonotype has a handful of counts. This sequence joins TRBV6-2 or TRBV6-3 and TRBJ1-1; D remains unclear. Germline V gives CDR1 MNHEY, CDR2 SVGEGT. V dropped 2 bases and J dropped 4 bases, with 11 bases sitting between them. This CDR3 region has 14 residues. This chain's CDR3 is CASSYGSLATEAFF. The CDR3 DNA sequence: TGTGCCAGCAGTTACGGATCCCTGGCCACTGAAGCTTTCTTT.

This clonotype was detected only a few times. The chain uses TRBV20-1 and TRBJ1-2; unclear D gene. The length of the CDR3 is 11 residues. Germline CDR1 reads DFQATT; CDR2 reads SNEGSKA (reference sequence). The V end was cut by 5 bases, the J end by 7 bases, with 11 bases between. The CDR3 coding sequence is TGCAGTGCTGGGAGGGATCTTGGCTACACCTTC. Protein sequence: CSAGRDLGYTF.

Ten or more counts support this clonotype. The chain couples TRBV4-1 to TRBJ2-5; D unresolved. CDR1 and CDR2 (germline): MGHRA, YSYEKL. This CDR3 spans 13 amino acids. The V and J ends lost 1 base and 4 bases respectively, with 7 bases between them. DNA for the CDR3: TGCGCCAGCAGCCAAGTGGTGTCAGAGACCCAGTACTTC. This encodes CASSQVVSETQYF.

This clonotype was observed a few times. The chain joins TRBV5-1 to TRBJ1-2; maybe TRBD1 (5 bases). The germline V gene encodes CDR1 SGHRS and CDR2 YFSETQ. The CDR3 is 15 residues long. The ends were cut back, 0 bases at V and 3 bases at J, with 12 bases in the middle. The CDR3 region is CASSLAYPQDYGYTF. The CDR3 DNA is TGCGCCAGCAGCTTGGCCTATCCACAGGACTATGGCTACACCTTC.

There are a few counts of this clonotype. The V call is TRBV7-2, the J call TRBJ1-1, with TRBD1 matching 7 bases. The CDR3 totals 18 residues. Losses at the gene ends were 1 base for V and 4 bases for J; bases not matched to a gene: 15. Germline values: CDR1 SGHTA, CDR2 FQGNSA. The CDR3 DNA is TGTGCCAGCAGCTTAGAGGGGGCTTTGGTCTTCCGTGGCACTGAAGCTTTCTTT. This sequence encodes CASSLEGALVFRGTEAFF.

In its sample, this clonotype was seen a few times. The rearrangement links TRBV7-8 to TRBJ1-6; D is ambiguous. The CDR3 loop spans 15 amino acids. Trimming removed 0 bases from V and 7 bases from J, with 10 bases in between. CDR1 SGHVS and CDR2 FQNEAQ come from the germline V gene. CDR3 nucleotide sequence: TGTGCCAGCAGCTTAGCGCGGGGTTGGAATTCACCCCTCCACTTT. Amino acids: CASSLARGWNSPLHF.

This clonotype was counted ten times or more. The chain recombines TRBV20-1 with TRBJ2-5, with TRBD2 as a possible D gene (5 bases). The V end was cut by 6 bases, the J end by 5 bases, with 13 bases between. CDR3 size: 12 residues. CDR1 DFQATT and CDR2 SNEGSKA come from the germline V gene (reference sequence). The CDR3 DNA follows: TGCAGTGCCAAAAGAGGGTTGGAGACCCAGTACTTC. As protein: CSAKRGLETQYF.

For this clonotype: The junction differs from germline at one of its ends, possibly a read error. In DNA form, the CDR3 reads TGTTCCAGCAGCTTCGAAGACAATGAGCAGTTCTTC. This encodes CSSSFEDNEQFF. V and J are TRBV7-9 and TRBJ2-1, with no clear D. The germline CDR1 and CDR2 sequences are SEHNR and FQNEAQ (reference sequence). The CDR3 contains 12 residues.

This chain links TRBV6-2 or TRBV6-3 with TRBJ2-5; 7 nucleotides line up with TRBD2. Looked up from germline, CDR1 is MNHEY and CDR2 is SVGEGT. Trimming took 7 bases from V and 11 from J; bases not matched to a gene: 16. The CDR3 extends over 14 amino acids. CDR3 coding DNA: TGTGCCAGCATGCGCGGGGGAACCTGGGATGAGCAGTACTTC. This translates into CASMRGGTWDEQYF.

The chain joins TRBV28 to TRBJ2-5, with 7 nucleotides matching TRBD2. This CDR3 contains 15 residues. The germline V gene has CDR1 MDHEN and CDR2 SYDVKM. The V segment lost 2 bases and the J segment 5 bases; nucleotides outside the gene matches: 8. The CDR3 protein is CASSLGEGLRETQYF. CDR3 nucleotides: TGTGCCAGCAGTTTAGGGGAGGGACTTCGGGAGACCCAGTACTTC.

This clonotype was seen ten or more times. The CDR3 sequence is CASSLKGETQYF. For the CDR3, the DNA is TGTGCCAGCAGTTTAAAGGGAGAGACCCAGTACTTC. V usage is TRBV12-3 or TRBV12-4 and J usage is TRBJ2-5; D remains unclear. With 2 bases removed from V and 4 bases from J, the gap between germline ends came to 5 bases. This CDR3 has 12 amino acids.

This clonotype was recorded a few times. This chain joins TRBV29-1 and TRBJ1-4; no definite D call. CDR3 length: 15 amino acids. The germline V gene has CDR1 SQVTM and CDR2 ANQGSEA. Trimming left V 0 bases short and J 10 bases short, with 18 bases between. The CDR3 DNA reads TGCAGCGTTGAAGATCGGGCCGGAACTGTGGGAAAACTGTTTTTT. It is translated as CSVEDRAGTVGKLFF.

This rearrangement joins TRBV18 to TRBJ2-5; unclear D gene. The V end was cut by 2 bases, the J end by 3 bases, with 10 bases between. CDR3 size: 14 residues. The germline gives CDR1 KGHSH, CDR2 LQKENI. As DNA, the CDR3 is TGTGCCAGCTCACCAGCCAGTGCCAAAGAGACCCAGTACTTC. Amino acid sequence: CASSPASAKETQYF. Full variable domain (missing parts from reference TRBV18 and TRBJ2-5): NAGVMQNPRHLVRRRGQEARLRCSPMKGHSHVYWYRQLPEEGLKFMVYLQKENIIDESGMPKERFSAEFPKEGPSILRIQQVVRGDSAAYFCASSPASAKETQYFGPGTRLLVL.

This clonotype was found a few times. Written as DNA, the CDR3 is TGTGCCAGCAGACAGGACAGGGGCTCCTACAATGAGCAGTTCTTC. Translation: CASRQDRGSYNEQFF. The gene calls are TRBV7-2 and TRBJ2-1; 9 positions agree with TRBD1. The CDR3 sequence is 15 residues long. Germline V gives CDR1 SGHTA, CDR2 FQGNSA. V lost 6 bases to trimming and J lost 0 bases; unmatched junction nucleotides: 3.

The gene calls are TRBV5-1 and TRBJ2-7; TRBD2 is a possible D gene (6 bases). This CDR3 contains 13 residues. Per germline, CDR1 SGHRS and CDR2 YFSETQ. V shed 2 bases and J shed 11 bases, with 17 bases lying between them. In DNA, the CDR3 is TGCGCCAGCAGCTTACCGGGAGAAGATGGTAAGTACTTC. Translated, it gives CASSLPGEDGKYF.

The table lists this clonotype with many counts. The rearrangement links TRBV20-1 to TRBJ1-5; D gene uncertain. This CDR3 spans 13 amino acids. Trimming took 6 bases from V and 1 from J, leaving 10 bases between them. Germline values: CDR1 DFQATT, CDR2 SNEGSKA (reference sequence). CDR3 loop: CSADSGSNQPQHF. DNA of the CDR3: TGCAGTGCGGATAGCGGGAGCAATCAGCCCCAGCATTTT.

In this sample, this clonotype turned up many times. V usage is TRBV4-3 and J usage is TRBJ2-6; 7 nucleotides agree with TRBD1. With 4 bases clipped from V and 2 bases from J, the junction kept 2 bases outside the gene matches. The CDR3 length is 15 residues. Germline lookup yields CDR1 LGHNA and CDR2 YSLEER. The CDR3 DNA reads TGCGCCAGCAGCCCCGACAGGGCTGGGGCCAACGTCCTGACTTTC. Its translation is CASSPDRAGANVLTF.

The V gene is TRBV5-1, the J gene TRBJ2-3; 8 bases are shared with TRBD2. Germline V gives CDR1 SGHRS, CDR2 YFSETQ. Germline trimming cut 4 bases from V and 3 bases from J; bases unmatched to any gene: 7. CDR3 length equals 15 residues. In DNA, the CDR3 is TGCGCCAGCAGCGAACTAGCGGTAAGGACAGATACGCAGTATTTT. As protein: CASSELAVRTDTQYF.

The rearrangement uses TRBV20-1 and TRBJ1-1; the D gene is possibly TRBD1 (6 bases). Trimming left V 0 bases short and J 1 base short, with 12 bases between. This CDR3 has 15 amino acids. Germline CDR1 is DFQATT and CDR2 is SNEGSKA (reference sequence). CDR3 amino acids: CSAREPTGRNTEAFF. DNA of the CDR3: TGCAGTGCTAGAGAGCCGACAGGTCGGAACACTGAAGCTTTCTTT.

The chain recombines TRBV28 with TRBJ2-7; D remains unclear. The V gene's germline CDR1 is MDHEN and CDR2 SYDVKM. V shed 3 bases and J shed 1 base, with 10 bases lying between them. The CDR3 is 14 residues long. The DNA for the CDR3 is TGTGCCAGCAGTTTTCGGTCCGGTTCCTACGAGCAGTACTTC. It codes for CASSFRSGSYEQYF.

This clonotype has only a few counts. J is TRBJ2-1 and V is TRBV7-3; the D gene is possibly TRBD2 (6 bases). Trimming removed 6 bases from V and 7 bases from J, with 10 bases in between. CDR3 length equals 12 residues. Germline CDR1 reads SGHTA; CDR2 reads FQGTGA. This CDR3 is CASSGGLNEQFF. The CDR3 DNA is TGTGCCAGCAGTGGGGGGTTAAATGAGCAGTTCTTC.

This sequence joins TRBV20-1 and TRBJ1-2; D remains unclear. CDR1 is DFQATT and CDR2 is SNEGSKA in the germline V gene (reference sequence). The CDR3 loop spans 13 amino acids. V lost 3 bases and J lost 6, with 14 bases in between. The CDR3 DNA reads as TGCAGTGCTAGGTCGGGGAGGAGGGATGGCTACACCTTC. This encodes CSARSGRRDGYTF.

The V and J genes are TRBV4-2 and TRBJ2-1, with no clear D. The CDR3 sequence is 14 residues long. Germline CDR1 reads LGHNA; CDR2 reads YNFKEQ. V dropped 1 base and J dropped 3 bases, with 7 bases sitting between them. For the CDR3, the DNA is TGTGCCAGCAGCCAAGTCACTGGCTACAATGAGCAGTTCTTC. This gives the protein CASSQVTGYNEQFF.